The 30 T cell receptor beta chains below all came from one sample that was sequenced in a study of B cell selection in AIRE deficiency. CD4+CD127+ cells were sorted as the conventional CD4 T cells. Sequenced by immunoSEQ multiplex PCR; TCRdb stores in-frame clones only, minus some. The table has roughly 23,000 clones, roughly 97% seen once; the top ten hold about 0.2%. The sample was conventional CD4+ T cells sorted from PBMCs. These receptors all come from a human donor with AIRE deficiency.

V is TRBV28 and J is TRBJ1-2, with 7 bases lining up with TRBD1. Germline-derived CDR1 and CDR2 are MDHEN and SYDVKM. The V gene end was trimmed by 3 bases and the J gene end by 4 bases; junction bases not matched to a gene: 5. The CDR3 covers 14 residues. For the CDR3, the DNA is TGTGCCAGCAGTTTTCAAGGGGGCCCCTATGGCTACACCTTC. Translation: CASSFQGGPYGYTF.

V is TRBV19 and J is TRBJ2-3; TRBD2 agrees at 10 bases. V gave up 6 bases and J gave up 4 bases; unmatched junction bases: 4. This CDR3 has 14 residues. Germline V lookup: CDR1 LNHDA, CDR2 SQIVND (reference sequence). The CDR3 coding sequence is TGTGCCAGTAGCCTAGCGGGAGAGTCAGATACGCAGTATTTT. Residues: CASSLAGESDTQYF.

The genes are TRBV5-4 and TRBJ2-5; D is undetermined. From germline, CDR1 is SGHNT and CDR2 YYREEE (reference sequence). The CDR3 sequence is 13 residues long. The V end was cut by 2 bases, the J end by 3 bases, with 8 bases between. The CDR3 reads CASSFPGEETQYF. As DNA, the CDR3 is TGTGCCAGCAGCTTTCCAGGTGAAGAGACCCAGTACTTC.

The chain couples TRBV16 to TRBJ2-7; 7 nucleotides line up with TRBD1. This CDR3 region has 13 residues. With V trimmed by 5 bases and J by 3 bases, 4 bases remained unmatched. Germline lookup yields CDR1 KGHSY and CDR2 FQNENV. DNA of the CDR3: TGTGCCAGCAGCTCCGGGACAGTCTACGAGCAGTACTTC. Its protein is CASSSGTVYEQYF.

The chain carries TRBV5-8 and TRBJ2-5; no reliable D call. The CDR3 covers 16 residues. The V gene lost 5 bases and the J gene lost 1 base, with 18 bases spanning the gap. The germline CDR1 and CDR2 sequences are SGHTS and YDEGEE. The CDR3 protein is CASSPRVTPSQETQYF. The CDR3 nucleotides are TGTGCCAGCAGTCCCCGGGTGACCCCTTCCCAAGAGACCCAGTACTTC. The entire variable domain, with the rest obtained from reference TRBV5-8 and TRBJ2-5, is as follows: EAGVTQSPTHLIKTRGQQATLRCSPISGHTSVYWYQQALGLGLQFLLWYDEGEERNRGNFPPRFSGRQFPNYSSELNVNALELEDSALYLCASSPRVTPSQETQYFGPGTRLLVL.

This clone was found once. V and J are TRBV27 and TRBJ2-2, with 7 nucleotides matching TRBD2. The CDR3 sequence is 16 residues long. Trimming took 11 bases from V and 4 from J; bases not matched to a gene: 16. Germline lookup yields CDR1 MNHEY and CDR2 SMNVEV (reference sequence). The CDR3: CAGVSGGAGPTGELFF. DNA for the CDR3: TGTGCCGGCGTCTCGGGGGGAGCGGGGCCCACCGGGGAGCTGTTTTTT.

The chain recombines TRBV6-1 with TRBJ1-5; weak D call: TRBD1 (6 bases). The CDR3 length is 15 residues. From germline, CDR1 is MNHNS and CDR2 SASEGT. The V gene lost 1 base and the J gene lost 10 bases, with 17 bases spanning the gap. The CDR3, as DNA: TGTGCCAGCAGTGAAGTCCGGGACATCGGAATTCCCCAGCATTTT. Translated, it gives CASSEVRDIGIPQHF.

The chain joins TRBV18 to TRBJ2-6; no reliable D call. Germline CDR1 reads KGHSH; CDR2 reads LQKENI. With 0 bases removed from V and 0 bases from J, the gap between germline ends came to 3 bases. The CDR3 runs 15 residues. The CDR3: CASSPPSSGANVLTF. The CDR3, as DNA: TGTGCCAGCTCACCACCGAGCTCTGGGGCCAACGTCCTGACTTTC.

The chain combines TRBV2 with TRBJ1-1, with D unresolved. V lost 6 bases and J 1 base, leaving 3 bases between the germline ends. This CDR3 is 11 amino acids long. Looked up from germline, CDR1 is SNHLY and CDR2 is FYNNEI. The CDR3, as DNA: TGTGCCAGCAGCGCGAACACTGAAGCTTTCTTT. As protein: CASSANTEAFF.

This chain connects TRBV18 to TRBJ1-1, with D hard to call. The V gene's germline CDR1 is KGHSH and CDR2 LQKENI. This CDR3 has 16 residues. Trimming stripped 3 bases from V and 0 bases from J, with 14 bases between. The CDR3 sequence is CASSPALTTLNTEAFF. The CDR3 coding sequence is TGTGCCAGCTCACCCGCCCTGACGACGTTGAACACTGAAGCTTTCTTT.

The chain joins TRBV18 to TRBJ2-7; D could derive from TRBD1 or TRBD2 (5 bases each). Germline V gene data show CDR1 as KGHSH and CDR2 as LQKENI. This CDR3 is built from 15 residues. Trimming left V 0 bases short and J 6 bases short, with 15 bases between. CDR3 bases: TGTGCCAGCTCACCACCTTATGGGACGCCAGCCGAGCAGTACTTC. Translating it yields CASSPPYGTPAEQYF.

This chain uses TRBV30 with TRBJ2-1, with D perhaps TRBD2 (6 bases). V was trimmed by 5 bases and J by 2 bases, leaving 13 bases between them. The CDR3 has 14 amino acids. The V gene's germline CDR1 is GTSNPN and CDR2 SVGIG (reference sequence). CDR3 region: CAWGGAAAYNEQFF. For the CDR3, the DNA is TGTGCCTGGGGCGGGGCTGCCGCCTACAATGAGCAGTTCTTC. Supplemented by reference TRBV30 and TRBJ2-1, the full variable domain reads SQTIHQWPATLVQPVGSPLSLECTVEGTSNPNLYWYRQAAGRGLQLLFYSVGIGQISSEVPQNLSASRPQDRQFILSSKKLLLSDSGFYLCAWGGAAAYNEQFFGPGTRLTVL.

This clone was detected only once. The chain joins TRBV7-2 to TRBJ1-2, with TRBD1 matching over 7 bases. Germline CDR1 and CDR2: SGHTA and FQGNSA. There are 13 residues in the CDR3. The ends lost 3 bases at V and 8 bases at J; junction bases unmatched: 6. This chain's CDR3 is CASSFDRVGGYTF. The CDR3, as DNA: TGTGCCAGCAGCTTTGACAGGGTGGGCGGCTACACCTTC.

The CDR3 here is CASSFGTGAYEQYF. The CDR3, as DNA: TGTGCCAGCAGTTTTGGGACAGGGGCCTACGAGCAGTACTTC. The V gene is TRBV6-6, the J gene TRBJ2-7; TRBD1 matches 10 bases. Germline V gene lookup returns CDR1 MNHNY and CDR2 SVGAGI (reference sequence). V shed 4 bases, J shed 2 bases, and the junction held 2 bases outside the gene matches. The CDR3 loop spans 14 amino acids.

J is TRBJ2-1 and V is TRBV6-5, with 11 bases identical to TRBD1. Trimming removed 1 base from V and 8 bases from J; junction bases left unmatched: 4. Germline V lookup: CDR1 MNHEY, CDR2 SVGAGI. This CDR3 spans 15 amino acids. The CDR3 coding sequence is TGTGCCAGCAGTTACTTTGGGACAGGGGGATATGAGCAGTTCTTC. Protein sequence: CASSYFGTGGYEQFF.

Concerning this clone itself: Other DNA sequences in the sample encode the same CDR3. V and J are TRBV18 and TRBJ2-5, with D unclear. CDR1 and CDR2 (germline): KGHSH, LQKENI. With 3 bases removed from V and 1 base from J, the gap between germline ends came to 0 bases. The CDR3 is 11 amino acids. The CDR3 spells CASSPQETQYF. The CDR3 region has the DNA TGTGCCAGCTCACCCCAAGAGACCCAGTACTTC.

This chain uses TRBV7-3 with TRBJ2-1, with 7 bases fitting TRBD2. The CDR3 is 15 amino acids. The germline gives CDR1 SGHTA, CDR2 FQGTGA. J was trimmed by 6 bases and V by 2 bases; bases with no gene match: 7. CDR3 amino acids: CASSLSGGRINEQFF. The CDR3, as DNA: TGTGCCAGCAGCTTATCGGGGGGTAGAATCAATGAGCAGTTCTTC. Based on the CDR3 plus reference TRBV7-3 and TRBJ2-1, the full variable domain is GAGVSQTPSNKVTEKGKYVELRCDPISGHTALYWYRQSLGQGPEFLIYFQGTGAADDSGLPNDRFFAVRPEGSVSTLKIQRTERGDSAVYLCASSLSGGRINEQFFGPGTRLTVL.

The V call is TRBV19, the J call TRBJ1-1; 7 positions agree with TRBD1. Trimming took 9 bases from V and 5 from J; bases not matched to a gene: 15. The CDR3 has 15 amino acids. Germline V lookup: CDR1 LNHDA, CDR2 SQIVND (reference sequence). The CDR3 loop is CASAPSGGRGTEAFF. CDR3 DNA: TGTGCCAGCGCCCCATCAGGGGGAAGGGGAACTGAAGCTTTCTTT.

In regard to this clone: One end of the junction varies from germline; a read error may be responsible. The gene calls are TRBV7-2 and TRBJ2-7; TRBD2 matches at 14 bases. CDR1 and CDR2 from the germline V gene are SGHTA and FQGNSA. The CDR3 has 15 residues. CDR3 DNA sequence: TGTGCCAGCAGCCTAGCCGGGACTAGCGGGAGTAAGCAGTACTTC. It yields the protein CASSLAGTSGSKQYF.

The genes are TRBV18 and TRBJ2-5, with a possible D match to TRBD2 (5 bases). Germline CDR1 and CDR2: KGHSH and LQKENI. The length of the CDR3 is 15 residues. Trimming took 1 base from V and 1 from J, leaving 10 bases between them. The CDR3 protein is CASSPLAGSQETQYF. The CDR3 DNA is TGTGCCAGCTCACCACTGGCGGGCTCCCAAGAGACCCAGTACTTC.

The gene calls are TRBV7-2 and TRBJ2-5, with D possibly TRBD1 on 5 matching bases. Germline V lookup: CDR1 SGHTA, CDR2 FQGNSA. Trimming removed 0 bases from V and 1 base from J, with 15 bases in between. This CDR3 is 17 amino acids long. DNA for the CDR3: TGTGCCAGCAGCTTAGCGCACACGATTAGGGGCCAAGAGACCCAGTACTTC. Its protein product is CASSLAHTIRGQETQYF.

This sequence joins TRBV7-9 and TRBJ2-6; D call uncertain. Germline values: CDR1 SEHNR, CDR2 FQNEAQ (reference sequence). The CDR3 loop spans 16 amino acids. The ends were cut back, 5 bases at V and 1 base at J, with 12 bases in the middle. The DNA for the CDR3 is TGTGCCAGCAGCAAGAGGACGGATTCTGGGGCCAACGTCCTGACTTTC. It yields the protein CASSKRTDSGANVLTF.

The genes are TRBV7-8 and TRBJ1-5; 9 bases map to TRBD1. Germline CDR1 reads SGHVS; CDR2 reads FQNEAQ. J gave up 5 bases and V 7 bases, and 15 bases lay outside the gene matches. The CDR3 is 17 residues long. CDR3 sequence reads: CASIPGTGSLRDQPQHF. The CDR3 nucleotides read TGTGCCAGCATACCCGGGACAGGGAGCCTAAGAGATCAGCCCCAGCATTTT.

The genes are TRBV5-6 and TRBJ2-3, with D perhaps TRBD1 (8 bases). Per germline, CDR1 SGHDT and CDR2 YYEEEE. Trimming pared 4 bases from V and 0 bases from J, leaving 12 bases between. The CDR3 sequence is 15 residues long. CDR3 region: CASSAGDRSTDTQYF. The CDR3 DNA reads TGTGCCAGCAGCGCGGGGGACAGGAGCACAGATACGCAGTATTTT.

The rearrangement uses TRBV19 and TRBJ1-1, with D maybe TRBD1 (5 bases). Trimming stripped 5 bases from V and 5 bases from J, with 18 bases between. Germline lookup yields CDR1 LNHDA and CDR2 SQIVND (reference sequence). The CDR3 length is 15 residues. The chain's CDR3 is CASSSSRAGGTEAFF. The CDR3 DNA reads TGTGCCAGTAGTTCCTCCCGGGCGGGGGGAACTGAAGCTTTCTTT.

This clone was seen a single time. This chain links TRBV2 with TRBJ1-6; D call uncertain. The V and J ends lost 1 base and 3 bases respectively, with 7 bases between them. The CDR3 runs 15 residues. Germline V lookup: CDR1 SNHLY, CDR2 FYNNEI. Here the CDR3 reads CASSEGWDYNSPLHF. The CDR3 nucleotides read TGTGCCAGCAGTGAAGGATGGGACTATAATTCACCCCTCCACTTT. The full variable domain, rest sourced from reference TRBV2 and TRBJ1-6, is EPEVTQTPSHQVTQMGQEVILRCVPISNHLYFYWYRQILGQKVEFLVSFYNNEISEKSEIFDDQFSVERPDGSNFTLKIRSTKLEDSAMYFCASSEGWDYNSPLHFGNGTRLTVT.

Notes on this clone: One end of the junction fails to match germline, which may point to a read error. The rearrangement joins TRBV5-1 to TRBJ2-7; a possible D gene is TRBD2 (6 bases). The CDR3 has 13 residues. CDR1 is SGHRS, CDR2 YFSETQ, per germline. The CDR3 here is CASSLGTGDEQYF. DNA of the CDR3: TGTGCCAGCAGCTTGGGAACGGGGGACGAGCAGTACTTC.

The CDR3 sequence: CASSEGLAGDNEQFF. The DNA for the CDR3 is TGTGCCAGCAGCGAGGGACTAGCGGGCGACAATGAGCAGTTCTTC. The V and J genes are TRBV7-2 and TRBJ2-1, with TRBD2 identical over 12 bases. CDR1 SGHTA and CDR2 FQGNSA come from the germline V gene. The CDR3 is 15 residues long. Germline trimming cut 5 bases from V and 5 bases from J; bases unmatched to any gene: 4.

The CDR3 coding sequence is TGTGCCAGCAGCCCGGGACAGCACAACTATGGCTACACCTTC. Translating it yields CASSPGQHNYGYTF. J is TRBJ1-2 and V is TRBV11-3; 7 bases agree with TRBD1. The ends lost 5 bases at V and 2 bases at J; junction bases unmatched: 5. The CDR3 extends over 14 amino acids. The germline gives CDR1 SGHNT, CDR2 YENEEA.

The rearrangement uses TRBV11-1 and TRBJ1-1, with unresolved D. The CDR3 sequence is 12 residues long. V was pared by 2 bases and J by 3 bases, with 4 bases between. Germline values: CDR1 SGHAT, CDR2 FQDESV (reference sequence). The CDR3 is CASSLSYTEAFF. In DNA, the CDR3 is TGTGCCAGCAGCTTATCGTACACTGAAGCTTTCTTT.